Each of the 27 T cell receptor beta chains below was sequenced from the same sample in a study of Tregs in tolerant kidney transplant recipients. Clones were read by immunoSEQ multiplex PCR, and TCRdb kept only the in-frame ones, dropping some. The sample totals 2,500 or so clones. Mixed chimerism was transient after nonmyeloablative marrow transplants from related graft donors. Sequenced material: CD8+ T cells from blood (PBMCs), taken 6 months after the transplant. The receptor set was obtained from a human patient who received a combined kidney and bone marrow transplant. A subset of T cells may come from the graft donor.

In regard to this clone: Read data end 3 residues before the CDR3 end; the end is taken from the germline J gene. The chain is built from TRBV13 and TRBJ2-7; TRBD2 agrees at 9 bases. Germline CDR1 is PRHDT and CDR2 is FYEKMQ (reference sequence). The CDR3 covers 17 residues. Trimming cost V 5 bases and J 4 bases; bases outside gene matches: 15. Incomplete CDR3 DNA: TGTGCCAGCAGCCATTGGGTTATGTCTAGCGGGATATACGAG. Amino acid sequence: CASSHWVMSSGIYE. The complete CDR3 sequence is CASSHWVMSSGIYEQYF.

Turning to this clone: The CDR3 goes on 3 residues after the read ends, and that part is filled in from the germline J gene. J is TRBJ2-5 and V is TRBV9, with 10 bases lining up with TRBD1. Trimming at V came to 4 bases and at J to 2 bases, leaving 8 bases not matched to a gene. CDR1 is SGDLS and CDR2 is YYNGEE in the germline V gene. CDR3 length: 16 residues. The CDR3 region is CASSLRQGAGQETQYF. The part of the CDR3 DNA that was read is TGTGCCAGCAGCCTCCGACAGGGGGCAGGTCAAGAGACC.

Notes on this clone: With the read ending 3 residues before the CDR3 end, the germline J gene is used to fill in that end. The V gene is TRBV12-3 or TRBV12-4, the J gene TRBJ2-2; a weak D match, TRBD1 (7 bases). Trimming pared 6 bases from V and 0 bases from J, leaving 11 bases between. This CDR3 region has 15 residues. The CDR3 loop is CASSGGTANTGELFF. The sequenced part of the CDR3 DNA is TGTGCCAGCAGCGGCGGGACAGCGAACACCGGGGAG.

Notes on this clone: The missing CDR3 end, 3 residues past where the read stops, is filled in from the germline J gene. The chain uses TRBV7-9 and TRBJ1-1, with 9 positions matching TRBD1. The trim removed 0 bases at V and 4 bases at J, leaving 3 bases unmatched. The CDR3 spans 15 residues. Germline loops: CDR1 SEHNR, CDR2 FQNEAQ (reference sequence). The sequenced part of the CDR3 DNA is TGTGCCAGCAGCTTAGCACAGGGGGCCAGCACTGAA. It is translated as CASSLAQGASTE. The entire CDR3 protein reads CASSLAQGASTEAFF.

Note on this clone: The observed sequence ends 3 residues before the CDR3 terminus, with the missing tail filled in from the germline J gene. This chain uses TRBV7-9 with TRBJ1-1; a possible D gene is TRBD1 (6 bases). The CDR3 consists of 14 residues. V gave up 4 bases and J gave up 1 base, with 10 bases separating them. The germline gives CDR1 SEHNR, CDR2 FQNEAQ (reference sequence). CDR3 sequence reads: CASSSDSGNTEAFF. The sequenced CDR3 bases are TGTGCCAGCAGCTCGGACAGTGGGAACACTGAA. Variable domain in full (rest from reference TRBV7-9 and TRBJ1-1): DTGVSQNPRHKITKRGQNVTFRCDPISEHNRLYWYRQTLGQGPEFLTYFQNEAQLEKSRLLSDRFSAERPKGSFSTLEIQRTEQGDSAMYLCASSSDSGNTEAFFGQGTRLTVV.

As to this clone: The read gets to within 3 residues of the CDR3 end, and the germline J gene fills in the rest. The rearrangement links TRBV4-1 to TRBJ1-5; 10 bases fit TRBD1. The CDR3 is made up of 18 amino acids. The J segment lost 0 bases and the V segment lost 5 bases, leaving 10 bases of the junction unmatched. Germline V gene lookup returns CDR1 MGHRA and CDR2 YSYEKL. Partial CDR3 DNA: TGCGCCAGCAGCGAACGGACAGGGGGAGCCGGTAGCAATCAGCCC. Residues: CASSERTGGAGSNQP. The entire CDR3 sequence reads CASSERTGGAGSNQPQHF.

The CDR3 bases that were read are TGTGCCAGCAGCTTAGGGGTTTCAGGGATTAATGAAAAA. It specifies CASSLGVSGINEK. The whole CDR3 reads CASSLGVSGINEKLFF. The chain couples TRBV13 to TRBJ1-4, with D possibly matching TRBD1 (5 bases). The read stops 3 residues short of the end of the CDR3; the missing end is completed from the germline J gene. V was cut by 0 bases and J by 4 bases, with 12 bases left in between. The CDR3 consists of 16 residues. Germline-derived CDR1 and CDR2 are PRHDT and FYEKMQ (reference sequence).

Remarks on this clone: The read terminates 3 residues ahead of where the CDR3 ends, so the germline J gene completes it. The chain has TRBV2 and TRBJ2-3, with 8 bases identical to TRBD2. CDR3 length: 15 residues. The germline V gene has CDR1 SNHLY and CDR2 FYNNEI. V was pared by 6 bases and J by 4 bases, with 9 bases of the junction left unmatched. CDR3 region: CASSPGLGRPDTQYF. CDR3 bases read: TGTGCCAGCAGCCCGGGACTAGGAAGGCCAGATACG.

Frequency places this clone as large. The CDR3 end lies 3 residues beyond the end of the read and is filled in from the germline J gene. The chain has TRBV7-9 and TRBJ1-1; the D gene is possibly TRBD1 (6 bases). The CDR3 has 15 residues. V gave up 5 bases and J gave up 4 bases, with 17 bases separating them. CDR1 and CDR2 from the germline V gene are SEHNR and FQNEAQ (reference sequence). CDR3 region: CASSRGATGSTEAFF. CDR3 DNA, as far as it was read: TGTGCCAGCAGCCGCGGCGCCACAGGGAGCACTGAA.

CDR3 DNA, as far as it was read: TGTGCCAGCTCACCAGGGGCAGCGAACACCGGGGAG. Its protein is CASSPGAANTGE. The whole CDR3 reads CASSPGAANTGELFF. The chain is built from TRBV18 and TRBJ2-2; D perhaps matches TRBD1 (5 bases). The read stops 3 residues short of the end of the CDR3; the missing end is completed from the germline J gene. The CDR3 is 15 amino acids. The V and J ends lost 2 bases and 0 bases respectively, with 7 bases between them. Germline CDR1 is KGHSH and CDR2 is LQKENI.

Regarding this clone: The missing CDR3 end, 3 residues past where the read stops, is filled in from the germline J gene. This chain links TRBV20-1 with TRBJ2-3, with 8 bases identical to TRBD1. This CDR3 has 17 residues. The V and J ends lost 0 bases and 1 base, in that order; junction bases with no gene match: 9. CDR1 is DFQATT and CDR2 is SNEGSKA in the germline V gene (reference sequence). CDR3 loop: CSARDLLAQGGTDTQYF. The DNA read from the CDR3 is TGCAGTGCTAGAGATCTTCTTGCACAGGGGGGCACAGATACG.

Notes on this clone: Sequencing ends 3 residues short of the CDR3 end; the germline J gene provides the rest. This rearrangement joins TRBV6-2 or TRBV6-3 to TRBJ2-7, with 11 bases aligning to TRBD2. Germline V gene sequence: CDR1 MNHEY, CDR2 SVGEGT. With 5 bases clipped from V and 3 bases from J, the junction kept 3 bases outside the gene matches. There are 14 residues in the CDR3. CDR3 in amino acids: CASSHGLAGYEQYF. CDR3 bases read: TGTGCCAGCAGTCACGGACTAGCGGGCTACGAG.

As to this clone: The sequenced fragment ends 3 residues before the CDR3 boundary, so the rest is inferred from the germline J gene. V gene TRBV29-1 combines with J gene TRBJ2-7; TRBD1 agrees at 7 bases. Germline CDR1 reads SQVTM; CDR2 reads ANQGSEA. This CDR3 has 14 residues. V lost 6 bases and J lost 0; bases outside the gene matches: 8. CDR3 DNA (partial): TGCAGCGTGGCCGGGACAGCAGTCTCCTACGAG. It specifies CSVAGTAVSYE. The CDR3 as a whole reads CSVAGTAVSYEQYF.

Frequency places this clone as medium-sized. The read ends 3 residues shy of where the CDR3 ends; the end is completed using the germline J gene. Other nucleotide sequences in the sample specify the same CDR3. V usage is TRBV5-1 and J usage is TRBJ2-7; 9 bases are shared with TRBD2. Trimming at V came to 1 base and at J to 4 bases, leaving 6 bases not matched to a gene. The CDR3 is made up of 15 amino acids. Germline V gene data show CDR1 as SGHRS and CDR2 as YFSETQ. CDR3 protein: CASSLTAGGGYEQYF. Partial CDR3 DNA: TGCGCCAGCAGCTTGACGGCGGGAGGGGGATACGAG.

CDR3 amino acids: CASSSYPGTGYGYTF. The part of the CDR3 DNA that was read is TGTGCCAGCAGTTCCTATCCCGGGACAGGATATGGC. The V and J genes are TRBV28 and TRBJ1-2; 8 positions match TRBD1. From the germline J gene comes the end of the CDR3, since the read stops 3 residues before it. V lost 4 bases, J lost 5 bases, and 9 bases stayed unmatched. The CDR3 is 15 residues long. Looked up from germline, CDR1 is MDHEN and CDR2 is SYDVKM.

Comment on this clone: The read stops 3 residues short of the end of the CDR3; the missing end is completed from the germline J gene. The chain has TRBV7-6 and TRBJ2-3; TRBD2 matches at 10 bases. CDR1 is SGHVS, CDR2 FNYEAQ, per germline. J was trimmed by 5 bases and V by 5 bases; bases with no gene match: 10. CDR3 length: 16 residues. The CDR3: CASSLLLAGEGDTQYF. CDR3 DNA, as far as it was read: TGTGCCAGCAGCCTACTCCTAGCGGGAGAGGGAGATACG.

A word on this clone: The read stops 3 residues short of the end of the CDR3; the missing end is completed from the germline J gene. This chain links TRBV5-4 with TRBJ2-1, with TRBD2 matching 12 bases. Looked up from germline, CDR1 is SGHNT and CDR2 is YYREEE (reference sequence). CDR3 length equals 15 residues. J was trimmed by 8 bases and V by 4 bases; bases with no gene match: 7. The CDR3 bases that were read are TGTGCCAGCAGCCTCCGGACTAGCGGGACCGATGAG. Protein: CASSLRTSGTDE. The CDR3 reads in full as CASSLRTSGTDEQFF.

Note on this clone: The read ends 3 residues before the CDR3 terminus; that terminus is restored from the germline J gene. The V and J genes are TRBV20-1 and TRBJ1-1; possibly TRBD1 for D (5 bases). CDR3 length: 13 amino acids. V was pared by 0 bases and J by 3 bases, with 8 bases between. Germline V lookup: CDR1 DFQATT, CDR2 SNEGSKA (reference sequence). The part of the CDR3 DNA that was read is TGCAGTGCTAGAGATGGGGCTTACACTGAA. Amino acid sequence: CSARDGAYTE. The whole CDR3 protein is CSARDGAYTEAFF.

With regard to this clone: The CDR3 end lies 3 residues beyond the end of the read and is filled in from the germline J gene. The V gene is TRBV7-6, the J gene TRBJ1-1; the D is unclear. This CDR3 contains 18 residues. Germline V gene data show CDR1 as SGHVS and CDR2 as FNYEAQ. Incomplete CDR3 DNA: TGTGCCAGCAGCTTAGAGAAGAAGAATAGCGGGAGTTACAATGAG. Its translation is CASSLEKKNSGSYNE. The complete CDR3 reads CASSLEKKNSGSYNEAFF. The whole variable domain, filled in from reference TRBV7-6 and TRBJ1-1, reads GAGVSQSPRYKVTKRGQDVALRCDPISGHVSLYWYRQALGQGPEFLTYFNYEAQQDKSGLPNDRFSAERPEGSISTLTIQRTEQRDSAMYRCASSLEKKNSGSYNEAFFGQGTRLTVV.

About this clone itself: The read ends 3 residues early relative to the CDR3; the germline J gene fills the gap. The chain carries TRBV7-9 and TRBJ2-7; D is possibly TRBD1 (5 bases). CDR3 length: 15 amino acids. Trimming took off 1 base at V and 2 bases at J, with 12 bases between the two ends. Germline V gives CDR1 SEHNR, CDR2 FQNEAQ (reference sequence). The DNA read from the CDR3 is TGTGCCAGCAGCTTAGTAGCCACCAGGGCCTACGAG. Translating gives CASSLVATRAYE. The entire CDR3 protein is CASSLVATRAYEQYF.

The CDR3 bases that were read are TGTGCCAGCAGCTTAGCGGGGGGGCCCGGGACTGAA. Its translation is CASSLAGGPGTE. The CDR3 in full is CASSLAGGPGTEAFF. The V gene is TRBV7-6, the J gene TRBJ1-1, with D perhaps matching TRBD1 (6 bases). Read sequence stops 3 residues before the CDR3 end, and the germline J gene provides the missing end. Trimming shortened V by 0 bases and J by 5 bases, and 13 bases separated the two germline ends. The V gene's germline CDR1 is SGHVS and CDR2 FNYEAQ. The CDR3 runs to 15 residues.

On this clone itself: The read ends 3 residues shy of where the CDR3 ends; the end is completed using the germline J gene. The genes are TRBV9 and TRBJ2-5; TRBD1 agrees at 7 bases. The junction had 6 bases not matched to a gene; V was cut back by 0 bases and J by 4 bases. This CDR3 contains 15 residues. Germline CDR1 is SGDLS and CDR2 is YYNGEE. CDR3 bases read: TGTGCCAGCAGCGTAGATGAGGGGGCCGGAGAGACC. It specifies CASSVDEGAGET. The CDR3 in its entirety is CASSVDEGAGETQYF.

The CDR3 DNA, read in part, is TGTGCCAGCAGCGGGGCCGGGACTAACTATGGC. Translating it yields CASSGAGTNYG. The full CDR3 protein reads CASSGAGTNYGYTF. The gene calls are TRBV7-9 and TRBJ1-2; maybe TRBD1 (5 bases). The CDR3 end lies 3 residues beyond the end of the read and is filled in from the germline J gene. CDR3 length equals 14 residues. Trimming cost V 5 bases and J 0 bases, with 10 bases left between them. Germline CDR1 is SEHNR and CDR2 is FQNEAQ (reference sequence). The full variable domain, completed using reference TRBV7-9 and TRBJ1-2, is DTGVSQNPRHKITKRGQNVTFRCDPISEHNRLYWYRQTLGQGPEFLTYFQNEAQLEKSRLLSDRFSAERPKGSFSTLEIQRTEQGDSAMYLCASSGAGTNYGYTFGSGTRLTVV.

Notes on this clone: The read ends 3 residues before the CDR3 terminus; that terminus is restored from the germline J gene. The gene calls are TRBV29-1 and TRBJ2-1; 10 nucleotides align to TRBD1. Trimming cost V 4 bases and J 5 bases; bases outside gene matches: 8. CDR1 is SQVTM, CDR2 ANQGSEA, per germline. The CDR3 spans 15 residues. The CDR3 DNA, read in part, is TGCAGCGTTGGGGTTGGGACAGGGGATCACAATGAG. It codes for CSVGVGTGDHNE. The whole CDR3 region reads CSVGVGTGDHNEQFF.

Remarks on this clone: The read ends 3 residues early relative to the CDR3; the germline J gene fills the gap. V gene TRBV12-3 or TRBV12-4 combines with J gene TRBJ2-7; 10 bases agree with TRBD1. The CDR3 runs to 14 residues. After removal of 2 bases from V and 5 bases from J, the junction contained 3 bases not matched to a gene. The part of the CDR3 DNA that was read is TGTGCCAGCAGTTTATGGGACAGGGGCCACGAG. This codes for CASSLWDRGHE. In full, the CDR3 is CASSLWDRGHEQYF.

Concerning this clone itself: The CDR3 end falls 3 residues outside the read, so it is completed with the germline J gene. The chain joins TRBV24-1 to TRBJ2-1; weak D call: TRBD1 (5 bases). The V gene lost 4 bases and the J gene lost 4 bases, with 16 bases spanning the gap. The CDR3 spans 16 residues. The germline V gene encodes CDR1 KGHDR and CDR2 SFDVKD. The DNA read from the CDR3 is TGTGCCACCAGTGACCCTGCCAGGGTAGGTTACAATGAG. It specifies CATSDPARVGYNE. The CDR3 as a whole reads CATSDPARVGYNEQFF.

This CDR3 is CASSIVPGTAINQPQHF. The CDR3 bases that were read are TGTGCCAGTAGTATAGTCCCCGGGACAGCGATCAATCAGCCC. This chain links TRBV19 with TRBJ1-5; TRBD1 matches 7 bases. The CDR3 extends 3 residues past the end of the read, so its final part is completed from the germline J gene. Trimming removed 1 base from V and 3 bases from J; junction bases left unmatched: 9. This CDR3 spans 17 amino acids. CDR1 and CDR2 from the germline V gene are LNHDA and SQIVND (reference sequence).